Below, 20 T cell receptor beta chains from the same sample are listed, as sequenced in a study of vaccination and CD4 T cells after COVID-19. Treatment described: approximately nine-day PBMC culture with coronavirus spike peptide pools or control peptides (ViraFEST assay). The Oncomine TCR Beta short-read assay was applied to DNA of cultured CD4+ T cells. TCRdb redid the calling of the PCR reads with MiXCR, one entry per CDR3 protein. This table has 15,000 to 20,000 distinct CDR3 sequences, nearly 50% appearing once. These receptors' targets are unknown. The sequenced sample was CD4+ T cells from blood, cultured in vitro, obtained before SARS-CoV-2 vaccination. The receptor set was obtained from a human donor who had recovered from COVID-19.

This clonotype was seen more than once but under ten times. The chain carries TRBV6-1 and TRBJ1-2, with TRBD1 matching 7 bases. CDR1 is MNHNS and CDR2 is SASEGT in the germline V gene. V lost 5 bases to trimming and J lost 6 bases; unmatched junction nucleotides: 3. CDR3 length: 12 amino acids. The CDR3 region is CASSTGVNGYTF. As DNA, the CDR3 is TGTGCCAGCAGTACAGGGGTTAATGGCTACACCTTC.

The V call is TRBV6-1, the J call TRBJ1-6; a weak D match, TRBD1 (5 bases). CDR3 length equals 15 residues. The V gene lost 4 bases and the J gene lost 5 bases, with 12 bases spanning the gap. Germline CDR1 MNHNS, CDR2 SASEGT. The CDR3 sequence is CASSASGKNNSPLHF. The DNA for the CDR3 is TGTGCCAGCAGTGCCTCAGGGAAGAATAATTCACCCCTCCACTTT.

The chain employs TRBV7-2 and TRBJ1-1, with D hard to call. The germline CDR1 and CDR2 sequences are SGHTA and FQGNSA. Trimming removed 1 base from V and 7 bases from J, with 7 bases in between. CDR3 length: 12 amino acids. CDR3 bases: TGTGCCAGCAGCTTAGGGGTAGGTGAAGCTTTCTTT. It is translated as CASSLGVGEAFF.

This chain uses TRBV7-9 with TRBJ1-1; possible D gene TRBD1, 6 bases. The germline V gene encodes CDR1 SEHNR and CDR2 FQNEAQ (reference sequence). The ends were cut back, 6 bases at V and 1 base at J, with 12 bases in the middle. The length of the CDR3 is 14 residues. Here the CDR3 DNA reads TGTGCCAGCAGACCGGACAGAGCGAACACTGAAGCTTTCTTT. Translated: CASRPDRANTEAFF.

This clonotype was observed a few times. This rearrangement joins TRBV6-1 to TRBJ2-4; D tentatively reads TRBD1 or TRBD2 (5 bases each). The CDR3 length is 14 residues. The germline V gene encodes CDR1 MNHNS and CDR2 SASEGT. V was trimmed by 3 bases and J by 0 bases, leaving 6 bases between them. The CDR3 DNA reads as TGTGCCAGCAGTGAGGGGGTAGCCAAAAACATTCAGTACTTC. It translates to CASSEGVAKNIQYF.

This chain links TRBV24-1 with TRBJ2-1, with D tentatively TRBD2 (6 bases). Germline V gene sequence: CDR1 KGHDR, CDR2 SFDVKD. This CDR3 spans 16 amino acids. The germline V and J ends were trimmed by 4 bases and 4 bases, with 16 bases remaining between them. The chain's CDR3 is CATSDPRLGGYNEQFF. In DNA, the CDR3 is TGTGCCACCAGTGACCCCCGACTAGGCGGGTACAATGAGCAGTTCTTC.

This clonotype was observed a handful of times. V is TRBV6-1 and J is TRBJ2-7, with 7 bases identical to TRBD1. The CDR3 sequence is 14 residues long. Unmatched junction bases numbered 6, after V lost 7 bases and J lost 0 bases. From germline, CDR1 is MNHNS and CDR2 SASEGT. CDR3 sequence reads: CASKLTGSSYEQYF. CDR3 DNA: TGTGCCAGCAAATTGACAGGGAGCTCCTACGAGCAGTACTTC.

This clonotype was seen more than once but under ten times. The rearrangement links TRBV20-1 to TRBJ1-2; the match to TRBD1 covers 7 bases. The CDR3 length is 12 residues. V shed 1 base, J shed 8 bases, and the junction held 4 bases outside the gene matches. Germline CDR1 reads DFQATT; CDR2 reads SNEGSKA (reference sequence). CDR3 nucleotides: TGCAGTGCTAGAGGGGACAGCTTAGGCTACACCTTC. Translated, it gives CSARGDSLGYTF.

The chain links TRBV6-5 to TRBJ1-5; D is uncertain. CDR3 size: 13 residues. Germline CDR1 is MNHEY and CDR2 is SVGAGI. V gave up 4 bases and J gave up 11 bases, with 15 bases separating them. The CDR3 loop is CASSSGNGWAQHF. The CDR3 DNA reads as TGTGCCAGCAGTTCGGGGAATGGCTGGGCCCAGCATTTT.

This chain uses TRBV12-3 or TRBV12-4 with TRBJ1-5; D unclear. V was clipped by 6 bases and J by 4 bases, with 10 bases between them. The CDR3 is 13 amino acids. CDR3: CASRLGGNQPQHF. The CDR3 DNA sequence: TGTGCCAGCAGACTAGGTGGTAATCAGCCCCAGCATTTT.

This chain links TRBV6-2 or TRBV6-3 with TRBJ1-2; no reliable D call. Germline CDR1 reads MNHEY; CDR2 reads SVGEGT. This CDR3 region has 14 residues. V was clipped by 2 bases and J by 0 bases, with 7 bases between them. The CDR3 DNA reads as TGTGCCAGCAGTTACCCAGGCGCTAACTATGGCTACACCTTC. This gives the protein CASSYPGANYGYTF.

V usage is TRBV11-3 and J usage is TRBJ2-3, with 8 bases matching TRBD2. Trimming cost V 6 bases and J 2 bases; bases outside gene matches: 4. This CDR3 comprises 14 residues. Per germline, CDR1 SGHNT and CDR2 YENEEA. The CDR3: CASSSGGVTDTQYF. The DNA for the CDR3 is TGTGCCAGCAGTTCCGGGGGGGTCACAGATACGCAGTATTTT.

V and J are TRBV10-3 and TRBJ1-2, with D tentatively TRBD1 (6 bases). This CDR3 is 12 amino acids long. Germline V lookup: CDR1 ENHRY, CDR2 SYGVKD. Between the trimmed V and J ends, which lost 10 bases and 5 bases, there was a span of 14 bases. CDR3: CASTLDSYGYTF. The CDR3 coding sequence is TGTGCCAGCACCCTGGACAGTTATGGCTACACCTTC.

The gene calls are TRBV9 and TRBJ2-5, with 9 bases identical to TRBD2. Losses at the gene ends were 0 bases for V and 9 bases for J; bases not matched to a gene: 6. The germline V gene encodes CDR1 SGDLS and CDR2 YYNGEE. CDR3 length: 14 residues. CDR3 nucleotide sequence: TGTGCCAGCAGCGTAGCGCCTAGCGGGGAGGCCCAGTACTTC. Translation: CASSVAPSGEAQYF.

The chain is built from TRBV7-2 and TRBJ1-3; D possibly corresponds to TRBD1 (5 bases). Germline assignment: CDR1 SGHTA and CDR2 FQGNSA. CDR3 length: 15 amino acids. V dropped 1 base and J dropped 2 bases, with 9 bases sitting between them. CDR3 region: CASSLDGGTGNTIYF. DNA for the CDR3: TGTGCCAGCAGCTTAGATGGGGGGACTGGAAACACCATATATTTT.

The chain carries TRBV9 and TRBJ2-3; D unresolved. The CDR3 is 14 residues long. Germline values: CDR1 SGDLS, CDR2 YYNGEE. The V gene lost 4 bases and the J gene lost 2 bases, with 11 bases spanning the gap. The CDR3 here is CASSPRHTTDTQYF. The CDR3, as DNA: TGTGCCAGCAGCCCAAGACATACCACAGATACGCAGTATTTT.

This clonotype was recorded a few times. The rearrangement joins TRBV7-9 to TRBJ1-1; tentative D call: TRBD1 (5 bases). Deletions cut 3 bases from V and 6 bases from J, with 8 bases between. Germline-derived CDR1 and CDR2 are SEHNR and FQNEAQ (reference sequence). The CDR3 runs to 12 residues. Here the CDR3 DNA reads TGTGCCAGCAGCTTCCAGGGCCCTGAAGCTTTCTTT. Translating gives CASSFQGPEAFF.

V gene TRBV5-4 combines with J gene TRBJ1-6; 8 positions match TRBD1. The V segment lost 3 bases and the J segment 7 bases; nucleotides outside the gene matches: 6. The CDR3 contains 15 residues. The germline gives CDR1 SGHNT, CDR2 YYREEE (reference sequence). For the CDR3, the DNA is TGTGCCAGCAGCTGGGGGACAGGCGGAAATTCACCCCTCCACTTT. Its translation is CASSWGTGGNSPLHF.

This clonotype was found a few times. This rearrangement joins TRBV20-1 to TRBJ1-5; 10 bases line up with TRBD1. Germline assignment: CDR1 DFQATT and CDR2 SNEGSKA (reference sequence). The CDR3 loop spans 14 amino acids. V lost 0 bases to trimming and J lost 7 bases; unmatched junction nucleotides: 3. The CDR3 sequence: CSARDLGQGQPQHF. CDR3 DNA sequence: TGCAGTGCTAGAGATCTGGGACAGGGGCAGCCCCAGCATTTT.

This clonotype has only a few counts. V gene TRBV7-3 combines with J gene TRBJ1-1, with a possible D match to TRBD1 (5 bases). V lost 1 base to trimming and J lost 5 bases, with 14 bases between them. This CDR3 region has 15 residues. CDR1 is SGHTA and CDR2 is FQGTGA in the germline V gene. The CDR3 loop reads CASSLSRVGGTEAFF. The CDR3 coding sequence is TGTGCCAGCAGCTTAAGCAGGGTAGGTGGGACTGAAGCTTTCTTT.